Presented here are 24 T cell receptor beta chains from one specimen sequenced in a study of blood T cell repertoires in COVID-19 (TCRdb year 2020). The method behind the library was the immunoSEQ multiplex PCR assay. The table comes from immuneACCESS by way of TCRdb, which keeps in-frame sequences with V and J called. Part of the clones is missing from these tables; in studies checked, under half for an unresolved V gene and the rest for unknown reasons. The sample data list 220,000 or so clones, and 80% to 95% of these were observed just once. 0.75% to 1% of the sample belongs to the ten largest clones. The sample was peripheral blood. These receptors were obtained from a man between 60 and 75 years old with COVID-19, enrolled during active disease.

This chain uses TRBV12-5 with TRBJ2-1; TRBD2 matches 8 bases. CDR1 is LGHNT, CDR2 FRNRAP, per germline. This CDR3 contains 12 residues. Trimming removed 6 bases from V and 12 bases from J; junction bases left unmatched: 7. The CDR3 is CASGGLAGPQFF. DNA for the CDR3: TGTGCTAGTGGGGGTCTAGCGGGCCCGCAGTTCTTC.

This chain links TRBV19 with TRBJ1-1; 7 bases are shared with TRBD1. Germline trimming cut 3 bases from V and 0 bases from J; bases unmatched to any gene: 4. CDR1 LNHDA and CDR2 SQIVND come from the germline V gene (reference sequence). CDR3 length: 15 residues. Here the CDR3 DNA reads TGTGCCAGTAGTATGGGGACAGCTTTGAACACTGAAGCTTTCTTT. Protein product: CASSMGTALNTEAFF.

The V call is TRBV28, the J call TRBJ2-5; TRBD2 aligns across 10 bases. Trimming took 6 bases from V and 2 from J; bases not matched to a gene: 15. The germline gives CDR1 MDHEN, CDR2 SYDVKM. This CDR3 comprises 18 residues. The CDR3 DNA reads TGTGCCAGCAGCCGTCAGCATCCGGGACTAGCGAGACAAGAGACCCAGTACTTC. Translating gives CASSRQHPGLARQETQYF. Together with reference TRBV28 and TRBJ2-5, the CDR3 gives the full variable domain: DVKVTQSSRYLVKRTGEKVFLECVQDMDHENMFWYRQDPGLGLRLIYFSYDVKMKEKGDIPEGYSVSREKKERFSLILESASTNQTSMYLCASSRQHPGLARQETQYFGPGTRLLVL.

This chain joins TRBV5-1 and TRBJ2-3; 14 nucleotides agree with TRBD2. Germline V CDR1 and CDR2: SGHRS, YFSETQ. With 4 bases clipped from V and 4 bases from J, the junction kept 5 bases outside the gene matches. The CDR3 has 16 amino acids. The DNA of the CDR3 is TGCGCCAGCAGCCCCCCGGGACTAGCGGGAGCAGATACGCAGTATTTT. It codes for CASSPPGLAGADTQYF.

The V call is TRBV6-5, the J call TRBJ2-7; TRBD1 aligns across 7 bases. The junction had 4 bases not matched to a gene; V was cut back by 0 bases and J by 2 bases. Germline lookup yields CDR1 MNHEY and CDR2 SVGAGI. This CDR3 has 15 amino acids. CDR3 nucleotides: TGTGCCAGCAGTTACTCGAGGACAGGTCCCTACGAGCAGTACTTC. As protein: CASSYSRTGPYEQYF.

The chain has TRBV11-2 and TRBJ2-7; D unresolved. V was shortened by 5 bases and J by 7 bases, with 9 bases between the two germline ends. The CDR3 is 11 residues long. Looked up from germline, CDR1 is SGHAT and CDR2 is FQNNGV. The CDR3 loop is CASSLEWEQYF. The CDR3 coding sequence is TGTGCCAGCAGCCTTGAGTGGGAGCAGTACTTC.

The chain uses TRBV4-2 and TRBJ2-7; weak D call: TRBD1 (6 bases). Germline CDR1 LGHNA, CDR2 YNFKEQ. V was cut by 7 bases and J by 2 bases, with 15 bases left in between. The CDR3 is made up of 14 amino acids. CDR3 region: CASTRSRGTYEQYF. The CDR3 DNA follows: TGTGCCAGCACCAGAAGCAGGGGAACCTACGAGCAGTACTTC.

The chain couples TRBV5-5 to TRBJ1-1; no definite D call. CDR1 SGHKS and CDR2 YYEKEE come from the germline V gene (reference sequence). The CDR3 consists of 15 residues. V was clipped by 0 bases and J by 0 bases, with 9 bases between them. CDR3 sequence reads: CASSLAVSMNTEAFF. In DNA form, the CDR3 reads TGTGCCAGCAGCTTGGCCGTCAGTATGAACACTGAAGCTTTCTTT. Full variable domain (missing parts from reference TRBV5-5 and TRBJ1-1): DAGVTQSPTHLIKTRGQQVTLRCSPISGHKSVSWYQQVLGQGPQFIFQYYEKEERGRGNFPDRFSARQFPNYSSELNVNALLLGDSALYLCASSLAVSMNTEAFFGQGTRLTVV.

The V and J genes are TRBV10-3 and TRBJ1-2, with TRBD1 matching over 9 bases. With 5 bases clipped from V and 7 bases from J, the junction kept 5 bases outside the gene matches. The germline V gene has CDR1 ENHRY and CDR2 SYGVKD. The CDR3 covers 13 residues. CDR3 amino acids: CAISITDRGGYTF. Here the CDR3 DNA reads TGTGCCATCAGTATCACGGACAGGGGTGGCTACACCTTC.

The chain links TRBV11-2 to TRBJ2-7; 7 bases fit TRBD2. Germline V gene sequence: CDR1 SGHAT, CDR2 FQNNGV. The CDR3 consists of 13 residues. Unmatched junction bases numbered 5, after V lost 2 bases and J lost 7 bases. CDR3 nucleotides: TGTGCCAGCAGCTTATCACTAGCGTTAGAGCAGTACTTC. The encoded protein is CASSLSLALEQYF.

The gene calls are TRBV19 and TRBJ1-1; 10 bases agree with TRBD1. The CDR3 contains 16 residues. The V and J ends lost 6 bases and 0 bases, in that order; junction bases with no gene match: 7. Germline V lookup: CDR1 LNHDA, CDR2 SQIVND (reference sequence). DNA of the CDR3: TGTGCCAGTAGGAAGGACAGGGGGGTAGTGAACACTGAAGCTTTCTTT. Encoded protein: CASRKDRGVVNTEAFF.

The rearrangement links TRBV5-1 to TRBJ2-7; 8 nucleotides line up with TRBD1. CDR3 length: 14 residues. CDR1 is SGHRS, CDR2 YFSETQ, per germline. The trim removed 0 bases at V and 4 bases at J, leaving 3 bases unmatched. CDR3 sequence reads: CASSLGQGFYEQYF. The CDR3 DNA reads as TGCGCCAGCAGCTTGGGACAGGGGTTTTACGAGCAGTACTTC.

The J gene is TRBJ2-7, the V gene TRBV3-1 (or the pseudogene TRBV3-2); perhaps TRBD1 as D (6 bases). The germline V gene encodes CDR1 LGHDT and CDR2 YNNKEL (reference sequence). This CDR3 is 15 amino acids long. The V end lost 5 bases, the J end lost 0 bases, and 14 bases lay between the germline ends. The CDR3 DNA reads as TGTGCCAGCAGCGCCTTTGACAGGAGCTCCTACGAGCAGTACTTC. It yields the protein CASSAFDRSSYEQYF.

The rearrangement links TRBV19 to TRBJ1-2; no definite D call. CDR3 size: 17 residues. Germline V gene data show CDR1 as LNHDA and CDR2 as SQIVND (reference sequence). With 0 bases removed from V and 8 bases from J, the gap between germline ends came to 22 bases. Here the CDR3 DNA reads TGTGCCAGTAGTATAGATCCCGTCCCGAGGGCCAGCGCGGGCTACACCTTC. It specifies CASSIDPVPRASAGYTF.

This chain uses TRBV2 with TRBJ1-2; no definite D call. Germline CDR1 is SNHLY and CDR2 is FYNNEI. The CDR3 consists of 12 residues. Deletions cut 10 bases from V and 3 bases from J, with 12 bases between. The CDR3 DNA is TGTGCCACCAGGTGGGAGGACTATGGCTACACCTTC. Its translation: CATRWEDYGYTF.

This rearrangement joins TRBV3-1 (or the pseudogene TRBV3-2) to TRBJ2-7; D might be TRBD2 (6 bases). Trimming stripped 4 bases from V and 5 bases from J, with 9 bases between. The CDR3 contains 12 residues. The germline V gene encodes CDR1 LGHDT and CDR2 YNNKEL (reference sequence). The CDR3 is CASSRGTDEQYF. The CDR3 DNA follows: TGTGCCAGCAGCCGAGGGACTGACGAGCAGTACTTC.

This clone was counted a single time. This sequence joins TRBV7-2 and TRBJ1-2; D might be TRBD1 (6 bases). The CDR3 has 13 residues. Germline V lookup: CDR1 SGHTA, CDR2 FQGNSA. With 5 bases removed from V and 5 bases from J, the gap between germline ends came to 12 bases. In DNA form, the CDR3 reads TGTGCCAGCAGCCCAGGACAGAAATATGGCTACACCTTC. This gives the protein CASSPGQKYGYTF.

The chain has TRBV4-3 and TRBJ1-2, with D perhaps TRBD1 (6 bases). The V and J ends lost 0 bases and 8 bases respectively, with 13 bases between them. The V gene's germline CDR1 is LGHNA and CDR2 YSLEER. The CDR3 sequence is 14 residues long. The CDR3 protein is CASSQEGQGTGYTF. In DNA form, the CDR3 reads TGCGCCAGCAGCCAAGAAGGGCAGGGGACCGGCTACACCTTC.

The rearrangement joins TRBV1 to TRBJ1-3. TRBV1 is listed as a pseudogene. The CDR3 extends over 17 amino acids. The CDR3 region is CTSSRPTRTFSGNTIYF. The CDR3 nucleotides are TGCACCAGCAGCCGCCCAACCAGGACTTTCTCTGGAAACACCATATATTTT.

The chain is built from TRBV2 and TRBJ2-3; tentative D call: TRBD2 (5 bases). CDR3 length: 12 amino acids. Looked up from germline, CDR1 is SNHLY and CDR2 is FYNNEI. V was cut by 4 bases and J by 8 bases, with 10 bases left in between. CDR3 in amino acids: CASSVSASTQYF. The CDR3 nucleotides read TGTGCCAGCAGTGTTAGCGCCTCTACGCAGTATTTT.

About this clone: The junction does not match germline at one end; this may be a read error. This chain uses TRBV28 with TRBJ2-7; 7 nucleotides agree with TRBD1. Germline CDR1 reads MDHEN; CDR2 reads SYDVKM. The CDR3 totals 15 residues. Written as DNA, the CDR3 is TGTGCCAGCAGCAGCCCCGGACAGGTCTCCCACGAGCAGTACTTC. Translated: CASSSPGQVSHEQYF. Supplemented by reference TRBV28 and TRBJ2-7, the full variable domain reads DVKVTQSSRYLVKRTGEKVFLECVQDMDHENMFWYRQDPGLGLRLIYFSYDVKMKEKGDIPEGYSVSREKKERFSLILESASTNQTSMYLCASSSPGQVSHEQYFGPGTRLTVT.

The genes are TRBV7-3 and TRBJ1-6; no definite D call. The CDR3 has 14 amino acids. Germline CDR1 SGHTA, CDR2 FQGTGA. Trimming took 3 bases from V and 7 from J, leaving 10 bases between them. CDR3 coding DNA: TGTGCCAGCAGCTTTGGTGACACCAATTCACCCCTCCACTTT. This gives the protein CASSFGDTNSPLHF. Drawing the rest from reference TRBV7-3 and TRBJ1-6, the complete variable domain is GAGVSQTPSNKVTEKGKYVELRCDPISGHTALYWYRQSLGQGPEFLIYFQGTGAADDSGLPNDRFFAVRPEGSVSTLKIQRTERGDSAVYLCASSFGDTNSPLHFGNGTRLTVT.

This sequence joins TRBV28 and TRBJ1-2; D uncertain. Germline V gene sequence: CDR1 MDHEN, CDR2 SYDVKM. There are 15 residues in the CDR3. V lost 5 bases, J lost 0 bases, and 13 bases lay in between. CDR3 amino acids: CASSPLTTANYGYTF. CDR3 DNA sequence: TGTGCCAGCAGTCCGTTAACTACGGCTAACTATGGCTACACCTTC.

V is TRBV6-1 and J is TRBJ2-1; the match to TRBD1 covers 9 bases. This CDR3 is built from 16 residues. The trim removed 4 bases at V and 0 bases at J, leaving 4 bases unmatched. Per germline, CDR1 MNHNS and CDR2 SASEGT. CDR3 residues: CASSALQGASYNEQFF. The DNA of the CDR3 is TGTGCCAGCAGTGCATTACAGGGGGCCTCCTACAATGAGCAGTTCTTC.